The T cell receptor (beta chain) described here comes from a study of blood T cell repertoires in COVID-19. Overall study context: Whether acute or convalescent, the COVID-19 samples came from the United States, Italy and Spain.

Cohorts were based on clinical histories the participants reported. Assay: immunoSEQ multiplex PCR; the TCRdb copy retains only in-frame clones and omits some. The sample has hundreds of thousands of clones, approximately 86% seen once. The CDR3 loop spans 15 amino acids. V dropped 4 bases and J dropped 7; count of bases not matched to a gene: 8. Germline V gives CDR1 MNHEY, CDR2 SMNVEV (reference sequence). This clonotype was obtained from a woman aged 45 to 65 who had recovered from COVID-19. V is TRBV27 and J is TRBJ1-4; 8 bases map to TRBD1. Sequenced: PBMCs or T cells enriched from blood (not recorded which). Written as DNA, the CDR3 is TGTGCCAGCAGTTACCGGACAGGGTTGACTGAAAAACTGTTTTTT. The encoded protein is CASSYRTGLTEKLFF.